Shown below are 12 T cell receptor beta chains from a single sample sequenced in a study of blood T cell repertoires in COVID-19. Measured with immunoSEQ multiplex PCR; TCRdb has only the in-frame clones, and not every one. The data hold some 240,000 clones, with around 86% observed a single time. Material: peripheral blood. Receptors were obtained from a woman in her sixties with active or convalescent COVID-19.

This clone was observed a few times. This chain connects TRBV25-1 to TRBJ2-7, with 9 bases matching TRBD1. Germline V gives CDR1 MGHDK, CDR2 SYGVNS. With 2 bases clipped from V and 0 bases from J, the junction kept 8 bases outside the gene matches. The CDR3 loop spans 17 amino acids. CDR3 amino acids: CASSESRTGASSYEQYF. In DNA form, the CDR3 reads TGTGCCAGCAGTGAAAGCAGGACAGGGGCTAGCTCCTACGAGCAGTACTTC.

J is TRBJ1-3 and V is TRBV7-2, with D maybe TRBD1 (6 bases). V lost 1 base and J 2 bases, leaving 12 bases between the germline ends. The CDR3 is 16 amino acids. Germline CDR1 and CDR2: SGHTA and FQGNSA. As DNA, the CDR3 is TGTGCCAGCAGCTTAGAACCTGGGGGCCCTGGAAACACCATATATTTT. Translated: CASSLEPGGPGNTIYF.

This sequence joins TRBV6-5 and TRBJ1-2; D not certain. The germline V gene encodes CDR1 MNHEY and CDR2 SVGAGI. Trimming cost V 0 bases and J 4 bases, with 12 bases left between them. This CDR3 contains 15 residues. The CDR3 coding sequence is TGTGCCAGCAGTTACTCAGAGCGGTTGGGCTATGGCTACACCTTC. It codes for CASSYSERLGYGYTF.

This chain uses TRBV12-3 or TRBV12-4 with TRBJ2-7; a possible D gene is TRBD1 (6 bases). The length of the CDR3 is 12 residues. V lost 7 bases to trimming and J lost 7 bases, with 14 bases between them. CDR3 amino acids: CASTLQGREQYF. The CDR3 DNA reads TGTGCCAGCACCCTACAGGGTCGTGAGCAGTACTTC.

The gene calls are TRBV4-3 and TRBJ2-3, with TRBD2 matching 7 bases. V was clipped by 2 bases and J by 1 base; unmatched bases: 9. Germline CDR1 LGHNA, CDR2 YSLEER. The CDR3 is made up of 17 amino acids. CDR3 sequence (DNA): TGCGCCAGCAGCCAATCTCTCCCGGGGGGAGGCACAGATACGCAGTATTTT. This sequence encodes CASSQSLPGGGTDTQYF.

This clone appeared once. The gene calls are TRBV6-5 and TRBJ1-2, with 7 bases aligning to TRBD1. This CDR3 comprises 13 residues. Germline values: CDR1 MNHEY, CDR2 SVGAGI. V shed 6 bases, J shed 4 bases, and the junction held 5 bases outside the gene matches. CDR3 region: CASSNRGSYGYTF. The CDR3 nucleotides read TGTGCCAGCAGCAACAGGGGAAGCTATGGCTACACCTTC.

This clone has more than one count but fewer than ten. The DNA for the CDR3 is TGTGCCAGCAGCTTAAACCGGGGGAACACAGATACGCAGTATTTT. It yields the protein CASSLNRGNTDTQYF. The chain joins TRBV7-2 to TRBJ2-3; weak D call: TRBD2 (6 bases). CDR1 is SGHTA, CDR2 FQGNSA, per germline. The CDR3 length is 15 residues. The ends were cut back, 2 bases at V and 2 bases at J, with 11 bases in the middle.

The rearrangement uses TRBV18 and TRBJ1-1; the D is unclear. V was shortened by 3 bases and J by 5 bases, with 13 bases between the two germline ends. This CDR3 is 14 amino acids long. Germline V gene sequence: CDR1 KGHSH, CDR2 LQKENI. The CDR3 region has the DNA TGTGCCAGCTCACCCGGGGAGGGCAGGACTGAAGCTTTCTTT. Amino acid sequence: CASSPGEGRTEAFF.

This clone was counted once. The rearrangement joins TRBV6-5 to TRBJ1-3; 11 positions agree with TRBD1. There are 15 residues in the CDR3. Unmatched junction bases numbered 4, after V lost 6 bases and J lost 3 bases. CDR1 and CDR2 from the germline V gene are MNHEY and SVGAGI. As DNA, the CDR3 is TGTGCCAGCAGCGGGGACAGGGGGTTTGGAAACACCATATATTTT. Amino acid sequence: CASSGDRGFGNTIYF.

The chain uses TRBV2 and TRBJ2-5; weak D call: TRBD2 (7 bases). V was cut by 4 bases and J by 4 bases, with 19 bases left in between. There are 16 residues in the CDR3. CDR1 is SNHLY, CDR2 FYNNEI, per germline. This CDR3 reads CASSVERGGRGETQYF. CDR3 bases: TGTGCCAGCAGTGTGGAGCGGGGTGGCAGGGGAGAGACCCAGTACTTC.

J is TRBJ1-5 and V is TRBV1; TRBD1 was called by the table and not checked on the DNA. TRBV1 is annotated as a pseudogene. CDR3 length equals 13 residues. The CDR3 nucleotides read TGCACCACCTCGTACAGGGCTAATCAGCCCCAGCATTTT. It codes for CTTSYRANQPQHF.

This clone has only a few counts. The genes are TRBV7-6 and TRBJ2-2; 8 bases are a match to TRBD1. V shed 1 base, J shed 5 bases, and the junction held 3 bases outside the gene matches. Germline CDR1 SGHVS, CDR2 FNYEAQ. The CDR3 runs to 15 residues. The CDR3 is CASSLGQGRTGELFF. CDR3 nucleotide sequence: TGTGCCAGCAGCTTAGGACAGGGGAGGACCGGGGAGCTGTTTTTT. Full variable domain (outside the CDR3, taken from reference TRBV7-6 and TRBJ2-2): GAGVSQSPRYKVTKRGQDVALRCDPISGHVSLYWYRQALGQGPEFLTYFNYEAQQDKSGLPNDRFSAERPEGSISTLTIQRTEQRDSAMYRCASSLGQGRTGELFFGEGSRLTVL.